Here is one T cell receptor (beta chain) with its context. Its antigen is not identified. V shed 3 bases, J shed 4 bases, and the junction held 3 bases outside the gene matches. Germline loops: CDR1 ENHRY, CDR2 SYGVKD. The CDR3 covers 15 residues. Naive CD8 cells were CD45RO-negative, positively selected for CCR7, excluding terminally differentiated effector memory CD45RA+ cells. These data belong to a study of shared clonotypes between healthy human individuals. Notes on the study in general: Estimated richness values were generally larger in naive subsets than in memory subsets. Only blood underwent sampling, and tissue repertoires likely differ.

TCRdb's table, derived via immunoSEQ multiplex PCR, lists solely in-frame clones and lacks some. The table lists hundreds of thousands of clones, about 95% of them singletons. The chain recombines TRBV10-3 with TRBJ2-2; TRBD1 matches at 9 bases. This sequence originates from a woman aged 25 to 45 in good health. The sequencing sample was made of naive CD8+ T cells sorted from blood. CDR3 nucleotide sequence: TGTGCCATCAGTGAAACACAGGGGGCCACCGGGGAGCTGTTTTTT. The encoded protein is CAISETQGATGELFF.